By share, the clone carrying this T cell receptor beta chain ranks as medium-sized. Method: immunoSEQ multiplex PCR; TCRdb's copy keeps in-frame clones and lacks some. The sample holds roughly 57,000 clones; approximately 89% are singletons and the top ten take 6% to 8.5%. The length of the CDR3 is 17 residues. Germline values: CDR1 SGHRS, CDR2 YFSETQ. Trimming took 4 bases from V and 0 from J, leaving 17 bases between them. These data originate in a study of blood T cell repertoires in COVID-19. At the level of the study: T cells, B-cell-depleted T cells, or PBMCs supplied cDNA or gDNA.

Sample: peripheral blood. The clonotype was recovered from a man aged 60 to 75 with active or convalescent COVID-19. The chain has TRBV5-1 and TRBJ1-5; D may be TRBD1 (6 bases). The CDR3: CASSRGAGDDSNQPQHF. CDR3 in DNA: TGCGCCAGCAGCCGGGGGGCAGGAGATGATAGCAATCAGCCCCAGCATTTT.